Below, 2 T cell receptor beta chains from the same sample are listed, as sequenced in a study of cytomegalovirus exposure and HLA in healthy donors. The PCR was carried out with 60 Vbeta primers and 13 Jbeta primers. Sequencing was performed with immunoSEQ multiplex PCR; in TCRdb, only in-frame clones are kept and a portion is missing. The data contain 83,000 or so clones, about three quarters of them singletons. Source material: PBMCs. Receptor source: a female donor in good health and CMV-seronegative.

The sample holds one count of this clone. This chain links TRBV7-6 with TRBJ1-1; perhaps TRBD1 as D (5 bases). The V end lost 4 bases, the J end lost 0 bases, and 6 bases lay between the germline ends. The CDR3 is made up of 13 amino acids. Germline lookup yields CDR1 SGHVS and CDR2 FNYEAQ. CDR3 amino acids: CASSSRVNTEAFF. CDR3 coding DNA: TGTGCCAGCAGCTCCAGGGTGAACACTGAAGCTTTCTTT.

The rearrangement joins TRBV18 to TRBJ2-3, with D unresolved. The CDR3 extends over 12 amino acids. Trimming took 2 bases from V and 3 from J, leaving 3 bases between them. Germline lookup yields CDR1 KGHSH and CDR2 LQKENI. The CDR3 region has the DNA TGTGCCAGCTCACCAGCGACAGATACGCAGTATTTT. Its protein product is CASSPATDTQYF.